This T cell receptor beta chain was identified in a study of CD8+ T cells in alopecia areata. Study overall: Treated patients swallowed 5 to 10 mg of oral tofacitinib twice daily. General study points: Higher clonality than in normal scalp was seen in lesional scalp, especially alopecia totalis/universalis. Scalp and blood samples kept many expanded lesional clones throughout tofacitinib. Clonality in the scalp and expanded CD8+ clones ranked among the top 100 were significantly decreased by tofacitinib.

V was pared by 3 bases and J by 1 base, with 12 bases between. This CDR3 has 16 residues. Germline V gene data show CDR1 as MGHDK and CDR2 as SYGVNS. cDNA serving as the sequencing template came from extracted, reverse transcribed RNA. TCRdb's table, derived via immunoSEQ multiplex PCR, lists solely in-frame clones and lacks some. The repertoire has approximately 280,000 clones, roughly 50% of them found once; the top ten carry under 2%. Treatment denoted: oral pan-JAK inhibitor, 5-10 mg twice daily. This clone was picked up a small number of times. The antigen remains unidentified. The material was CD4+ T cells sorted from blood, obtained at week 24, from a patient treated with tofacitinib. The clonotype originates from a human donor with alopecia areata. The chain combines TRBV25-1 with TRBJ2-2, with D tentatively TRBD1 (6 bases). The CDR3 protein is CASSETGHMNTGELFF. The CDR3, as DNA: TGTGCCAGCAGTGAGACGGGACACATGAACACCGGGGAGCTGTTTTTT.